One and the same sample provided the 14 T cell receptor beta chains below, sequenced in a study of breast tumors, draining lymph nodes, adjacent tissues. MiXCR was run by TCRdb on the multiplex PCR reads, yielding one entry per CDR3 protein. The sample holds more than 10,000 distinct CDR3 sequences, 55% to 75% seen once. The sequencing sample was made of tumor-adjacent breast tissue. Receptors were obtained from a female donor with breast cancer. Some clones in this sample may be carry-over from other donors' samples.

The chain combines TRBV7-2 with TRBJ2-1, with 9 bases identical to TRBD2. Trimming removed 3 bases from V and 6 bases from J; junction bases left unmatched: 3. Per the germline V gene, CDR1 is SGHTA and CDR2 is FQGNSA. This CDR3 spans 14 amino acids. In DNA, the CDR3 is TGTGCCAGCAGCTTTAGCGGGAGTGCCAATGAGCAGTTCTTC. Translated: CASSFSGSANEQFF.

V and J are TRBV7-2 and TRBJ2-3; 7 nucleotides match TRBD2. J lost 2 bases, V lost 2 bases, and 13 bases had no gene match. CDR1 and CDR2 (germline): SGHTA, FQGNSA. The CDR3 has 18 amino acids. The chain's CDR3 is CASSLNVWAGADTDTQYF. CDR3 DNA sequence: TGTGCCAGCAGCTTAAATGTCTGGGCGGGAGCCGACACAGATACGCAGTATTTT.

The chain joins TRBV7-9 to TRBJ1-6; D is perhaps TRBD1 (5 bases). CDR3 length equals 14 residues. Germline CDR1 SEHNR, CDR2 FQNEAQ (reference sequence). Trimming took off 2 bases at V and 7 bases at J, with 9 bases between the two ends. CDR3 sequence reads: CASSLSGGNSPLHF. The CDR3 nucleotides read TGTGCCAGCAGCTTATCTGGGGGGAATTCACCCCTCCACTTT.

The chain is built from TRBV29-1 and TRBJ2-1; the D gene is possibly TRBD1 (5 bases). The V end lost 7 bases, the J end lost 1 base, and 11 bases lay between the germline ends. Germline V gene sequence: CDR1 SQVTM, CDR2 ANQGSEA. CDR3 length: 13 amino acids. CDR3 DNA: TGCAGCGGTAGCCAGGGTTCCTACAATGAGCAGTTCTTC. This translates into CSGSQGSYNEQFF.

The chain couples TRBV14 to TRBJ1-2; TRBD1 matches at 7 bases. The ends lost 4 bases at V and 2 bases at J; junction bases unmatched: 1. CDR1 is SGHDN and CDR2 is FVKESK in the germline V gene. The CDR3 runs to 13 residues. CDR3 nucleotide sequence: TGTGCCAGCAGCCTACAGGGGAACTATGGCTACACCTTC. This sequence encodes CASSLQGNYGYTF.

At least ten counts were recorded for this clonotype. This rearrangement joins TRBV5-5 to TRBJ2-3, with no clear D. The CDR3 totals 18 residues. Trimming pared 0 bases from V and 1 base from J, leaving 18 bases between. CDR1 and CDR2 (germline): SGHKS, YYEKEE (reference sequence). In DNA, the CDR3 is TGTGCCAGCAGCTTGGTAGCCGGAATATCATCTGGCACAGATACGCAGTATTTT. It specifies CASSLVAGISSGTDTQYF.

The table lists this clonotype with many counts. The gene calls are TRBV13 and TRBJ1-2; 7 bases align to TRBD1. CDR3 length: 13 amino acids. V gave up 5 bases and J gave up 3 bases; unmatched junction bases: 3. Germline loops: CDR1 PRHDT, CDR2 FYEKMQ (reference sequence). CDR3 coding DNA: TGTGCCAGCAGCGAGACAGGGTACTATGGCTACACCTTC. This gives the protein CASSETGYYGYTF.

The sample holds one count of this clonotype. This chain uses TRBV19 with TRBJ2-7, with TRBD2 identical over 8 bases. Germline V gene lookup returns CDR1 LNHDA and CDR2 SQIVND (reference sequence). Trimming took 3 bases from V and 2 from J; bases not matched to a gene: 6. The CDR3 has 15 amino acids. The CDR3 DNA sequence: TGTGCCAGTAGTATTAGCGGGACCGCCCCCTACGAGCAGTACTTC. Residues: CASSISGTAPYEQYF. Drawing the rest from reference TRBV19 and TRBJ2-7, the complete variable domain is DGGITQSPKYLFRKEGQNVTLSCEQNLNHDAMYWYRQDPGQGLRLIYYSQIVNDFQKGDIAEGYSVSREKKESFPLTVTSAQKNPTAFYLCASSISGTAPYEQYFGPGTRLTVT.

This clonotype was found a few times. V gene TRBV20-1 combines with J gene TRBJ2-7; 8 positions match TRBD2. This CDR3 has 12 amino acids. The germline V gene has CDR1 DFQATT and CDR2 SNEGSKA (reference sequence). J gave up 7 bases and V 7 bases, and 9 bases lay outside the gene matches. CDR3 loop: CSVERETREQYF. The CDR3 nucleotides are TGCAGTGTGGAGCGGGAGACGCGAGAGCAGTACTTC.

For the CDR3, the DNA is TGTGCCAGCAGTCAGCAGGTTTTCAGCACGAATTCACCCCTCCACTTT. As protein: CASSQQVFSTNSPLHF. This chain joins TRBV28 and TRBJ1-6; D is uncertain. V was trimmed by 5 bases and J by 7 bases, leaving 18 bases between them. The germline V gene has CDR1 MDHEN and CDR2 SYDVKM. The CDR3 runs to 16 residues.

V is TRBV5-1 and J is TRBJ2-3; possibly TRBD1 for D (6 bases). Germline loops: CDR1 SGHRS, CDR2 YFSETQ. CDR3 size: 15 residues. V was trimmed by 4 bases and J by 5 bases, leaving 17 bases between them. CDR3 region: CASSIKPGVVDTQYF. The CDR3 DNA follows: TGCGCCAGCAGCATAAAACCAGGGGTGGTAGATACGCAGTATTTT. Supplemented by reference TRBV5-1 and TRBJ2-3, the full variable domain reads KAGVTQTPRYLIKTRGQQVTLSCSPISGHRSVSWYQQTPGQGLQFLFEYFSETQRNKGNFPGRFSGRQFSNSRSEMNVSTLELGDSALYLCASSIKPGVVDTQYFGPGTRLTVL.

The chain combines TRBV7-6 with TRBJ2-5, with 11 bases fitting TRBD1. J lost 4 bases, V lost 3 bases, and 7 bases had no gene match. Germline V gives CDR1 SGHVS, CDR2 FNYEAQ. The CDR3 is 16 residues long. The CDR3 spells CASSLNVDRGRETQYF. In DNA, the CDR3 is TGTGCCAGCAGCTTGAATGTGGACAGGGGGCGAGAGACCCAGTACTTC.

The table lists this clonotype with many counts. The chain joins TRBV3-1 to TRBJ2-3, with 8 bases aligning to TRBD2. V lost 8 bases, J lost 6 bases, and 10 bases stayed unmatched. The length of the CDR3 is 14 residues. Germline assignment: CDR1 LGHDT and CDR2 YNNKEL (reference sequence). CDR3 coding DNA: TGTGCCAGCGCACCCATAGCGGGAACGGATACGCAGTATTTT. This encodes CASAPIAGTDTQYF.

This clonotype turned up a few times. This chain connects TRBV7-9 to TRBJ2-5; the D is unclear. Germline lookup yields CDR1 SEHNR and CDR2 FQNEAQ (reference sequence). Trimming took 1 base from V and 4 from J, leaving 13 bases between them. The CDR3 consists of 15 residues. CDR3 coding DNA: TGTGCCAGCAGCTTAGGGGGTATCGTGGGAGAGACCCAGTACTTC. Translation gives CASSLGGIVGETQYF.